The next 16 T cell receptor beta chains were all read from a single sample in a study of T cell repertoires in cytomegalovirus infection. One entry per CDR3 protein results from TCRdb running MiXCR on the reads. The sample has around 100,000 distinct CDR3 sequences, 30% to 35% seen once. No cognate antigen is known for these TCRs. The sample here was CD8+ T cells from cultured PBMCs, taken from culture after CMV antigen stimulation. Source of these receptors: a human donor in good health (CMV status not recorded). Some clones in this sample may be carry-over from other donors' samples.

This clonotype was detected ten times or more. The V gene is TRBV10-3, the J gene TRBJ1-1; D is uncertain. V was pared by 0 bases and J by 0 bases, with 11 bases between. Germline V gene lookup returns CDR1 ENHRY and CDR2 SYGVKD. The CDR3 has 16 amino acids. The CDR3 sequence is CAISESFRPLNTEAFF. As DNA, the CDR3 is TGTGCCATCAGTGAGTCGTTCAGACCCCTGAACACTGAAGCTTTCTTT.

The chain uses TRBV11-2 and TRBJ2-7; D may be TRBD2 (6 bases). The CDR3 spans 15 residues. V lost 1 base, J lost 6 bases, and 16 bases lay in between. The germline V gene encodes CDR1 SGHAT and CDR2 FQNNGV. Here the CDR3 reads CASSLGSAEGTEQYF. CDR3 DNA sequence: TGTGCCAGCAGCTTAGGTTCTGCGGAGGGAACCGAGCAGTACTTC.

The chain uses TRBV24-1 and TRBJ2-3, with unresolved D. CDR1 is KGHDR, CDR2 SFDVKD, per germline. V was shortened by 4 bases and J by 2 bases, with 9 bases between the two germline ends. There are 14 residues in the CDR3. The DNA for the CDR3 is TGTGCCACCAGTGACCGGGCCTTCACAGATACGCAGTATTTT. It yields the protein CATSDRAFTDTQYF.

J is TRBJ1-3 and V is TRBV19, with D unclear. V lost 3 bases to trimming and J lost 0 bases, with 9 bases between them. CDR3 length: 15 amino acids. Germline CDR1 LNHDA, CDR2 SQIVND (reference sequence). In DNA, the CDR3 is TGTGCCAGTAGTATTATCGGGGACTCTGGAAACACCATATATTTT. Its translation: CASSIIGDSGNTIYF. Filled out from reference TRBV19 and TRBJ1-3, the complete variable domain reads DGGITQSPKYLFRKEGQNVTLSCEQNLNHDAMYWYRQDPGQGLRLIYYSQIVNDFQKGDIAEGYSVSREKKESFPLTVTSAQKNPTAFYLCASSIIGDSGNTIYFGEGSWLTVV.

This clonotype was seen ten or more times. V gene TRBV7-2 combines with J gene TRBJ2-3, with D perhaps TRBD2 (7 bases). Trimming cost V 2 bases and J 4 bases, with 13 bases left between them. Germline V gives CDR1 SGHTA, CDR2 FQGNSA. The CDR3 consists of 15 residues. The CDR3 region has the DNA TGTGCCAGCAGCTTATGGGGGGGCCTTCCAGATACGCAGTATTTT. Translation: CASSLWGGLPDTQYF.

In its sample, this clonotype was seen a few times. V gene TRBV4-2 combines with J gene TRBJ2-1; 16 nucleotides align to TRBD2. The CDR3 sequence is 17 residues long. The germline CDR1 and CDR2 sequences are LGHNA and YNFKEQ. V was clipped by 4 bases and J by 7 bases; unmatched bases: 7. This CDR3 reads CASSLTGLAGGLNEQFF. The CDR3 DNA is TGTGCCAGCAGCCTAACGGGACTAGCGGGGGGGCTGAATGAGCAGTTCTTC.

In this sample, this clonotype turned up many times. This rearrangement joins TRBV2 to TRBJ2-7; 7 bases line up with TRBD1. The trim removed 0 bases at V and 6 bases at J, leaving 8 bases unmatched. Germline V gene data show CDR1 as SNHLY and CDR2 as FYNNEI. CDR3 size: 15 residues. The CDR3 loop is CASSEADREASEQYF. The CDR3 coding sequence is TGTGCCAGCAGTGAAGCTGACAGGGAAGCGAGCGAGCAGTACTTC.

The genes are TRBV28 and TRBJ1-1; D unclear. The V end lost 6 bases, the J end lost 7 bases, and 9 bases lay between the germline ends. Germline V gene data show CDR1 as MDHEN and CDR2 as SYDVKM. This CDR3 region has 11 residues. The CDR3 DNA reads as TGTGCCAGCAGAAGATACCTTGAAGCTTTCTTT. Its translation: CASRRYLEAFF.

CDR3 coding DNA: TGTGCCAGCAGTCCCTTTGTGGCAGATACGCAGTATTTT. Translating gives CASSPFVADTQYF. The V call is TRBV6-6, the J call TRBJ2-3; no firm D call. Germline V gene sequence: CDR1 MNHNY, CDR2 SVGAGI (reference sequence). This CDR3 comprises 13 residues. The germline V and J ends were trimmed by 5 bases and 4 bases, with 10 bases remaining between them.

This clonotype occurred a few times. The chain is built from TRBV19 and TRBJ2-1, with TRBD1 matching over 11 bases. J was trimmed by 3 bases and V by 3 bases; bases with no gene match: 7. CDR3 size: 17 residues. Per germline, CDR1 LNHDA and CDR2 SQIVND (reference sequence). The CDR3 region has the DNA TGTGCCAGTAGTATTTGGTTTGGGACAGGGGGCTACAATGAGCAGTTCTTC. Its protein product is CASSIWFGTGGYNEQFF.

The gene calls are TRBV7-9 and TRBJ2-1, with D maybe TRBD2 (5 bases). The CDR3 runs 12 residues. CDR1 SEHNR and CDR2 FQNEAQ come from the germline V gene (reference sequence). Trimming left V 4 bases short and J 8 bases short, with 9 bases between. The CDR3 nucleotides read TGTGCCAGCAGCTCCCTAGCCGATGAGCAGTTCTTC. This translates into CASSSLADEQFF.

This clonotype was observed a few times. J is TRBJ2-6 and V is TRBV6-1; D is possibly TRBD1 or TRBD2 (5 bases each). The V end was cut by 10 bases, the J end by 0 bases, with 22 bases between. Germline-derived CDR1 and CDR2 are MNHNS and SASEGT. CDR3 length: 18 residues. This CDR3 reads CANTTWGRRLSGANVLTF. CDR3 sequence (DNA): TGTGCCAACACGACCTGGGGACGGAGGCTCTCTGGGGCCAACGTCCTGACTTTC.

This clonotype came up a few times. CDR3 region: CASSSLGGPKTQYF. The CDR3 bases are TGTGCCAGCAGTTCCTTAGGGGGGCCCAAGACCCAGTACTTC. J is TRBJ2-5 and V is TRBV6-5; the D gene could be TRBD1 or TRBD2 (6 bases each). The CDR3 sequence is 14 residues long. Germline V gene lookup returns CDR1 MNHEY and CDR2 SVGAGI. The germline V and J ends were trimmed by 4 bases and 6 bases, with 15 bases remaining between them.

The sample holds a few counts of this clonotype. The V and J genes are TRBV6-2 or TRBV6-3 and TRBJ2-3, with D unresolved. The CDR3 loop spans 13 amino acids. CDR1 and CDR2 (germline): MNHEY, SVGEGT. Trimming removed 1 base at V and 4 bases at J, with 6 bases between. CDR3 in DNA: TGTGCCAGCAGTTACTTTGCGTCAGATACGCAGTATTTT. Encoded protein: CASSYFASDTQYF.

This clonotype showed up just a few times. V gene TRBV25-1 combines with J gene TRBJ1-1; possibly TRBD1 for D (5 bases). V lost 1 base and J lost 5, with 14 bases in between. The CDR3 consists of 15 residues. CDR1 and CDR2 (germline): MGHDK, SYGVNS. The CDR3 region is CASSEWGRLGTEAFF. The CDR3 region has the DNA TGTGCCAGCAGTGAATGGGGACGGTTAGGGACTGAAGCTTTCTTT.

This clonotype was recorded at least ten times. This chain connects TRBV6-1 to TRBJ2-1, with 13 nucleotides matching TRBD2. V gave up 5 bases and J gave up 4 bases; unmatched junction bases: 17. The CDR3 is 20 residues long. CDR1 is MNHNS, CDR2 SASEGT, per germline. As DNA, the CDR3 is TGTGCCAGCAGTTCCCCTTTCCGACTAGCGGGGGGCCGGGGGTACAATGAGCAGTTCTTC. Residues: CASSSPFRLAGGRGYNEQFF.